Sequencing of this T cell receptor beta chain was carried out in a study of blood T cell repertoires in COVID-19. Across the whole study: Samples taken during acute and convalescent COVID-19 were collected in the United States, Italy and Spain. From T cells, B-cell-depleted T cells, or PBMCs came the material, which was cDNA or gDNA.

In the study's own analysis: Estimates of nucleated cell counts were drawn from the amplification of reference gene primers. Sequencing was performed with immunoSEQ multiplex PCR; in TCRdb, only in-frame clones are kept and a portion is missing. That table supplies the V and J calls and clone size; D and trimming were determined from the DNA. This table holds approximately 400,000 clones, over 65% found once. V gave up 4 bases and J gave up 2 bases; unmatched junction bases: 4. The germline CDR1 and CDR2 sequences are SGHRS and YFSETQ. The CDR3 loop spans 15 amino acids. The sequencing input was peripheral blood. The TCR was taken from a human donor with acute or convalescent COVID-19. The donor label of this sample is uncertain. The chain carries TRBV5-1 and TRBJ1-3; 9 bases are shared with TRBD1. DNA for the CDR3: TGCGCCAGCAGCCGGACAGGGGAAGCTGGAAACACCATATATTTT. Residues: CASSRTGEAGNTIYF.